This note documents a single TCR beta chain sequence. The antigen remains unidentified. This record belongs to a study of T cells in tuberculosis. Study context: This South African cohort compared adolescents with or without latent tuberculosis against adults with active tuberculosis. Whole-study findings and limits: Active tuberculosis alpha repertoires lay closer to GMM-specific TCRs than controls'. Shorter CDR3-alpha in active tuberculosis partly drove smaller distances.

Here immunoSEQ multiplex PCR was the method, and the copy in TCRdb shows in-frame clones only, minus some. Among roughly 34,000 clones listed, around 93% were seen once. Germline V gene sequence: CDR1 SQVTM, CDR2 ANQGSEA. The CDR3 is 11 amino acids. The V end was cut by 3 bases, the J end by 3 bases, with 6 bases between. The receptor comes from a donor between 10 and 35 years old with latent tuberculosis or without tuberculosis infection. Some clones in this sample may be carry-over from other donors' samples. Sequencing was carried out using PBMCs. The chain couples TRBV29-1 to TRBJ2-7, with D hard to call. CDR3 coding DNA: TGCAGCGTTGAGCGCGGCTACGAGCAGTACTTC. Protein product: CSVERGYEQYF.